This T cell receptor beta chain was recorded in a study of cytomegalovirus exposure and HLA in healthy donors. Researchers ran the PCR with 60 Vbeta and 13 Jbeta primers. In the original workflow: Later, an analysis found around 77 million unique TCR beta chains, and roughly 9.9 million of these were shared. The data were produced by immunoSEQ multiplex PCR, yet TCRdb's version contains in-frame clones alone and is incomplete. The V and J calls and clone size were taken over from that table, and D and trimming were inferred from the DNA. In the table there are 75,000 to 100,000 clones, approximately 75% of which are singletons. With regard to this clone: The antigen is undetermined.

Whole-study results and caveats: Later analysis placed DRB1 highest and HLA-C lowest in TCR association rates, which differed by HLA locus. According to a later analysis, donors in an Asian-associated ancestry cluster reportedly had fewer N-insertions than the roughly 670-donor mean.

This CDR3 is 14 amino acids long. Germline V CDR1 and CDR2: MNHEY, SVGAGI. V dropped 6 bases and J dropped 8; count of bases not matched to a gene: 10. Likely unrecorded immune exposures existed in these nominally healthy donors. This chain uses TRBV6-5 with TRBJ1-2; 9 bases fit TRBD1. Sequenced sample: PBMCs. This receptor was obtained from a female donor in good health and CMV-seropositive. For the CDR3, the DNA is TGTGCCAGCAGCCCGGGACAGGGAAGATGGGGCTACACCTTC. Encoded protein: CASSPGQGRWGYTF.